This TCR beta chain was obtained from a study of T cell clones after liver transplantation. Turning to the study itself: Until 12-24 months post-transplant, subjects got standard immunosuppression and no induction. Overall study findings and caveats: Small, mixed patient groups and varying post-transplant times limit these conclusions.

Here immunoSEQ multiplex PCR was the method, and the copy in TCRdb shows in-frame clones only, minus some. The data show approximately 11,000 clones, with around 71% seen just once and over 20% held by the top ten. The germline gives CDR1 SGHKS, CDR2 YYEKEE (reference sequence). CDR3 size: 14 residues. The V end lost 4 bases, the J end lost 0 bases, and 11 bases lay between the germline ends. As regards this clone: The target antigen is unknown.

The source is a human patient who received a liver transplant. The T cells may partly be graft donor cells. This material consisted of CD4+ T cells from blood, taken 30 to 33 months after liver transplant. The rearrangement joins TRBV5-5 to TRBJ2-7; D ambiguous. The CDR3 sequence: CASSLSGSSYEQYF. CDR3 DNA sequence: TGTGCCAGCAGCCTGTCAGGAAGCTCCTACGAGCAGTACTTC.